This TCR beta chain emerged from a study of T cell clusters in autoimmune cytopenias. This CDR3 comprises 16 residues. CDR1 LNHDA and CDR2 SQIVND come from the germline V gene (reference sequence). Roughly 38,000 genome equivalents of blood DNA were amplified for TRB. TRB rearrangements were amplified by touch-down multiplex PCR with mixed TRB-A/B primers. With the multiplex PCR reads reprocessed, TCRdb shows one record per CDR3 protein and no DNA. The sample's table shows around 9,800 distinct CDR3 sequences. This sample also belongs to another study, concerning T cell repertoires in aging, cancer and after chemotherapy.

The chain combines TRBV19 with TRBJ2-3; TCRdb selects TRBD1, and the lack of DNA leaves this call unchecked. The sequence was obtained from a human donor in good health. Sample: peripheral blood. The CDR3 sequence is CASSFWVDTITDTQYF.